This TCR beta chain was observed in a study of sequential checkpoint blockade in melanoma. Whole-study context: About two dozen patients had matched tumor biopsies before treatment and at week 13 after nivolumab or ipilimumab alone.

Treatment here: randomized to nivolumab then ipilimumab (arm A) or the reverse (arm B). The assay was immunoSEQ multiplex PCR, and TCRdb's table has in-frame clones only and misses some. Of 40,000 or so clones listed, under 35% were seen once; the top ten hold about 1.6%. Whole-study results and caveats: Mutational load did not correlate with tumor T-cell fraction or clonality.

Of note for this clone: As yet, its antigen is unknown.

The sample was tumor tissue (inferred from file names), taken from a patient given nivolumab and ipilimumab in sequence. The sequence was collected from a human donor with melanoma.

DNA for the CDR3: TGCGCCAGCAGCTTGCAGGGATCAAGAGGTAACGAGCAGTACTTC. Translated, it gives CASSLQGSRGNEQYF. The V and J genes are TRBV5-1 and TRBJ2-7; D perhaps matches TRBD1 (5 bases). CDR3 length: 15 residues. V lost 1 base to trimming and J lost 5 bases, with 16 bases between them. Per germline, CDR1 SGHRS and CDR2 YFSETQ.